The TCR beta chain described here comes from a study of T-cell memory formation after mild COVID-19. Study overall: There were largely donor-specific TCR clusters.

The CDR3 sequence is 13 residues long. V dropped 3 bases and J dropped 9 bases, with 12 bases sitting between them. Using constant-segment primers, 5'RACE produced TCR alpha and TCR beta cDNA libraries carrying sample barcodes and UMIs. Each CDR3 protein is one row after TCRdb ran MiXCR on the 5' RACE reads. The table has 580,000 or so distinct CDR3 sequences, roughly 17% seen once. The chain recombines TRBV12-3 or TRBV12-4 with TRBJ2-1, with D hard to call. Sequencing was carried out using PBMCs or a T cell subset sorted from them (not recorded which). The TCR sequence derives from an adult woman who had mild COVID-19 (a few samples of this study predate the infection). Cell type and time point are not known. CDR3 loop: CASSLGWMGEQFF. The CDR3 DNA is TGTGCCAGCAGTTTGGGTTGGATGGGTGAGCAGTTCTTC.